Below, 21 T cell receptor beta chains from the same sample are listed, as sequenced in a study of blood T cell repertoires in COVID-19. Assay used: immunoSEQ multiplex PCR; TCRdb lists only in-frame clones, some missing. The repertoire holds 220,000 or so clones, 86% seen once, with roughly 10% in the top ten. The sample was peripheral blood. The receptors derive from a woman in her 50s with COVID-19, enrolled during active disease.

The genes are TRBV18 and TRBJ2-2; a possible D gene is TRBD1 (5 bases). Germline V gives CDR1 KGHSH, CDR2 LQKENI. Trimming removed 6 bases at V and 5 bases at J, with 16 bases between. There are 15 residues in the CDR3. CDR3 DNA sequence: TGTGCCAGCTCCGGGCAGGGATCGCGGACCGGGGAGCTGTTTTTT. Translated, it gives CASSGQGSRTGELFF.

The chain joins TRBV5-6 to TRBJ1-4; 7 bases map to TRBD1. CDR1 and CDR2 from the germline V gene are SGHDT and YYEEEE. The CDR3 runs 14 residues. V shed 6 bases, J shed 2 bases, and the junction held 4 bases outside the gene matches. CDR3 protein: CASTEQGTNEKLFF. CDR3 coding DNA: TGTGCCAGCACCGAACAGGGGACTAATGAAAAACTGTTTTTT.

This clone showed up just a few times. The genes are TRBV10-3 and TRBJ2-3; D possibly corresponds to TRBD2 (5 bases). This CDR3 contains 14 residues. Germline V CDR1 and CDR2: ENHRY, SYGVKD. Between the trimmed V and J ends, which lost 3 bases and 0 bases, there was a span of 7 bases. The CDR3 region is CAISDGVSTDTQYF. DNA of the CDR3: TGTGCCATCAGTGACGGGGTGAGCACAGATACGCAGTATTTT.

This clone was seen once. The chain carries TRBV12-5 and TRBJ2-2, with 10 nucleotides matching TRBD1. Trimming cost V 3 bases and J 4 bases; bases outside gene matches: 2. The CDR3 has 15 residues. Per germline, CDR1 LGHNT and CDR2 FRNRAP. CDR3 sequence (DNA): TGTGCTAGTGGTTTCGGGACAGGGGCCACCGGGGAGCTGTTTTTT. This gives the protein CASGFGTGATGELFF.

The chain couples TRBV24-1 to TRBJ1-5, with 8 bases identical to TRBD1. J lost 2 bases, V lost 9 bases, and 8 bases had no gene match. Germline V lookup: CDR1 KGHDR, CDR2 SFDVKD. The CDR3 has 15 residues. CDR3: CATQGAGGGNQPQHF. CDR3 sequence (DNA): TGTGCCACCCAAGGGGCAGGGGGCGGCAATCAGCCCCAGCATTTT.

The CDR3 coding sequence is TGTGCCAGCAGTGAAGTATCCGGGACTCCAGAGACCCAGTACTTC. This encodes CASSEVSGTPETQYF. This chain links TRBV2 with TRBJ2-5, with TRBD2 as a possible D gene (6 bases). From germline, CDR1 is SNHLY and CDR2 FYNNEI. V was shortened by 1 base and J by 4 bases, with 13 bases between the two germline ends. This CDR3 region has 15 residues.

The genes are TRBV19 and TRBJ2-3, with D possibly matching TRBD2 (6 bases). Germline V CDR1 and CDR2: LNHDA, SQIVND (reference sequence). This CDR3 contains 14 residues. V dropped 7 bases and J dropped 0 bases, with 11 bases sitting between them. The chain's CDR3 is CASNPSGSTDTQYF. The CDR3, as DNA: TGTGCCAGTAACCCGAGCGGGAGCACAGATACGCAGTATTTT.

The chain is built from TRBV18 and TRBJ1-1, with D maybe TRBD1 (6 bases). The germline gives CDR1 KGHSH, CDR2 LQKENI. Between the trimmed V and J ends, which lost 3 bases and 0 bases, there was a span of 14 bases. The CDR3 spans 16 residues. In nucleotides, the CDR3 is TGTGCCAGCTCACCGACGTCTACAGGGATGAACACTGAAGCTTTCTTT. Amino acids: CASSPTSTGMNTEAFF.

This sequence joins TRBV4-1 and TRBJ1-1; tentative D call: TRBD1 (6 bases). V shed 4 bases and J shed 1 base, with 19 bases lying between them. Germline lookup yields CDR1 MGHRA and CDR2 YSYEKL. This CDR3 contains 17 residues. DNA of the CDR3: TGCGCCAGCAGCCTTCTCGGCAGGGGCGCGGGGAACACTGAAGCTTTCTTT. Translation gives CASSLLGRGAGNTEAFF.

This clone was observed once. CDR3 sequence: CASTRGDPHNEQFF. The CDR3 DNA follows: TGTGCCAGCACCAGGGGGGACCCTCACAATGAGCAGTTCTTC. The rearrangement joins TRBV9 to TRBJ2-1; a possible D gene is TRBD1 (7 bases). V was shortened by 6 bases and J by 5 bases, with 15 bases between the two germline ends. The CDR3 sequence is 14 residues long. CDR1 SGDLS and CDR2 YYNGEE come from the germline V gene.

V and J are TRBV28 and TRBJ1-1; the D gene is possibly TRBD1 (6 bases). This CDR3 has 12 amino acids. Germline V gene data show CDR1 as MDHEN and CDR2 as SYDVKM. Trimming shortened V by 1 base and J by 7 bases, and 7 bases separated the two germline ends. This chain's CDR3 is CASSLSGVEAFF. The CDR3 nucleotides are TGTGCCAGCAGTTTATCAGGGGTTGAAGCTTTCTTT.

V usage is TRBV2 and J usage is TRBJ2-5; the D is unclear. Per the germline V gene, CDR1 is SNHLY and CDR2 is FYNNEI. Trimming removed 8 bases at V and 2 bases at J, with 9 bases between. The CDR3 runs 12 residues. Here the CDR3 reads CASGQAQETQYF. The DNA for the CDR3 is TGTGCCAGCGGCCAAGCGCAAGAGACCCAGTACTTC. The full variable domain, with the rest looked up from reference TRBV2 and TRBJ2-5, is EPEVTQTPSHQVTQMGQEVILRCVPISNHLYFYWYRQILGQKVEFLVSFYNNEISEKSEIFDDQFSVERPDGSNFTLKIRSTKLEDSAMYFCASGQAQETQYFGPGTRLLVL.

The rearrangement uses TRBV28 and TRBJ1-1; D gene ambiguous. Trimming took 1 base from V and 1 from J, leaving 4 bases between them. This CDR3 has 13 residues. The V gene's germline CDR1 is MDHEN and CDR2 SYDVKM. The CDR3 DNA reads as TGTGCCAGCAGTTTATTGAGGAACACTGAAGCTTTCTTT. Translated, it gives CASSLLRNTEAFF.

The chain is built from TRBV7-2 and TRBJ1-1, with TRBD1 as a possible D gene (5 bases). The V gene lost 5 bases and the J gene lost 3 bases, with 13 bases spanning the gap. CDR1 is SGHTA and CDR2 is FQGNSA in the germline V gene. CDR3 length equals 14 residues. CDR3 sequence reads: CASSPSSRDTEAFF. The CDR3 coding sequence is TGTGCCAGCAGCCCCAGTTCCAGGGACACTGAAGCTTTCTTT.

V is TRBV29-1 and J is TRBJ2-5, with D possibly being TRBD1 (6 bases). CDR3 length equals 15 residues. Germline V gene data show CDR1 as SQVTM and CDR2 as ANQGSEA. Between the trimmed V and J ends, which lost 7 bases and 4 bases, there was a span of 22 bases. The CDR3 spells CSAQDSLGFGETQYF. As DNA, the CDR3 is TGCAGCGCCCAGGACAGTCTGGGGTTTGGAGAGACCCAGTACTTC.

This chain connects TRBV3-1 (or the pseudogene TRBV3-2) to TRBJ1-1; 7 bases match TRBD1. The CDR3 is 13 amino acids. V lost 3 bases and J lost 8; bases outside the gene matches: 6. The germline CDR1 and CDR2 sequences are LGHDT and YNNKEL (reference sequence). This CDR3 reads CASSQRGTAEAFF. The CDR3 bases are TGTGCCAGCAGCCAGAGAGGGACAGCCGAAGCTTTCTTT.

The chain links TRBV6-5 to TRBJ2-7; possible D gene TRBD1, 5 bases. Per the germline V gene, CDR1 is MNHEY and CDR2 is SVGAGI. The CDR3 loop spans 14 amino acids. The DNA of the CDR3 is TGTCGACCCAACCGGAACAGGTGCCTCTACGAGCAGTACTTC. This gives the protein CRPNRNRCLYEQYF.

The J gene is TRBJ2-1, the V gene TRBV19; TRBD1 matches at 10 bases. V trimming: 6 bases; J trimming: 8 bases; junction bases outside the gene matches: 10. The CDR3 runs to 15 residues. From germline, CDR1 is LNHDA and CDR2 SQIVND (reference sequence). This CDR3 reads CASSRGQGTNHEQFF. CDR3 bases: TGTGCCAGTAGCCGGGGACAGGGGACTAACCATGAGCAGTTCTTC. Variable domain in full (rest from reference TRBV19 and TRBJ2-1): DGGITQSPKYLFRKEGQNVTLSCEQNLNHDAMYWYRQDPGQGLRLIYYSQIVNDFQKGDIAEGYSVSREKKESFPLTVTSAQKNPTAFYLCASSRGQGTNHEQFFGPGTRLTVL.

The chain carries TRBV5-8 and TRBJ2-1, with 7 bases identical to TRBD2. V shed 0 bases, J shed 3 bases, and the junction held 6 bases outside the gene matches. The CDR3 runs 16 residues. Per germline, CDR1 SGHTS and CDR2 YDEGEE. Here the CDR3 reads CASSLGGGGYYNEQFF. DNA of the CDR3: TGTGCCAGCAGCTTGGGCGGCGGGGGTTACTACAATGAGCAGTTCTTC.

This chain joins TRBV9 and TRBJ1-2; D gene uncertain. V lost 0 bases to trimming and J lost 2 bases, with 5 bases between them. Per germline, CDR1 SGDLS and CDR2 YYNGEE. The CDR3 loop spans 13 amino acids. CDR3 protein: CASSVAGNYGYTF. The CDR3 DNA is TGTGCCAGCAGCGTAGCTGGCAACTATGGCTACACCTTC.

This chain's CDR3 is CASSLGGGANTGELFF. CDR3 bases: TGTGCCAGCAGTTTAGGCGGGGGGGCGAACACCGGGGAGCTGTTTTTT. The rearrangement joins TRBV28 to TRBJ2-2; 9 bases are shared with TRBD2. Germline CDR1 reads MDHEN; CDR2 reads SYDVKM. J was trimmed by 0 bases and V by 2 bases; bases with no gene match: 1. This CDR3 has 16 amino acids.